Listed below are T cell receptor beta chains from one sample, sequenced in a study of shared clonotypes between healthy human individuals. Libraries were prepared by immunoSEQ multiplex PCR; TCRdb keeps only in-frame clonotypes and omits some of them. The table records 2 million to 2.5 million clones, roughly 93% of them present only once. Sample: naive CD4+ T cells from PBMCs. Receptor source: a man aged 18 to 35 in good health. Some clones in this sample may be carry-over from other donors' samples. Both conserved end residues are part of each CDR3. Each record gives: D gene, J gene, clone size, V gene, CDR3 DNA, CDR3 protein. A D gene is named only where the DNA matches it firmly. Part of the rows lack a size; the others show once, few, many or a class for expanded clones.

D: .; J: TRBJ2-5; size: .; V: TRBV5-4; DNA: TGTGCCAGCAGCTTGCAGGGGCGGGTTGAAGAGACCCAGTACTTC; CDR3: CASSLQGRVEETQYF
D: .; J: TRBJ1-2; size: once; V: TRBV7-9; DNA: TGTGCCAGCAGCGAACAGGGCCATGGCTACACCTTC; CDR3: CASSEQGHGYTF
D: .; J: TRBJ2-5; size: .; V: TRBV20-1; DNA: TGCAGTGTAGCTCAAGAGACCCAGTACTTC; CDR3: CSVAQETQYF
D: .; J: TRBJ1-1; size: .; V: TRBV7-2; DNA: TGTGCCAGCAGCCTGAGAATGAACACTGAAGCTTTCTTT; CDR3: CASSLRMNTEAFF
D: TRBD1; J: TRBJ2-7; size: .; V: TRBV10-1; DNA: TGCGCCAGCAGTGAGTCTGGGACAGAGTCCTACGAGCAGTACTTC; CDR3: CASSESGTESYEQYF
D: TRBD2; J: TRBJ2-1; size: .; V: TRBV11-2; DNA: TGTGCCAGCGCCCCGATGGGAGGGCCTGAGCAGTTCTTC; CDR3: CASAPMGGPEQFF
D: TRBD1; J: TRBJ1-4; size: .; V: TRBV30; DNA: TGTGCCCACGACAGGGGGAATGAAAAACTGTTTTTT; CDR3: CAHDRGNEKLFF
D: TRBD1; J: TRBJ2-7; size: .; V: TRBV25-1; DNA: TGTGCCAGCAGTGAACCCGGGACAGCCGTCTACGAGCAGTACTTC; CDR3: CASSEPGTAVYEQYF
D: TRBD2; J: TRBJ2-7; size: .; V: TRBV7-9; DNA: TGTGCCAGCAGCTTGGGTGGGACTAGCGGGAGTCCCGCGTACTTC; CDR3: CASSLGGTSGSPAYF
D: TRBD2; J: TRBJ2-7; size: .; V: TRBV27; DNA: TGTGCCAGCAGTTTCCCTCGGACTAGATGGGGCGAGCAGTACTTC; CDR3: CASSFPRTRWGEQYF
D: .; J: TRBJ1-6; size: .; V: TRBV9; DNA: TGTGCCACCGCACTCTCCTATAATTCACCCCTCCACTTT; CDR3: CATALSYNSPLHF
D: TRBD1; J: TRBJ2-5; size: once; V: TRBV5-4; DNA: TGTGCCAGCAGCCATCGACAGGGAGTAAAGACCCAGTACTTC; CDR3: CASSHRQGVKTQYF
D: .; J: TRBJ2-1; size: .; V: TRBV7-3; DNA: TGTGCCAGCAGCTCCACACTAGCAGTATACAATGAGCAGTTCTTC; CDR3: CASSSTLAVYNEQFF
D: .; J: TRBJ2-7; size: .; V: TRBV28; DNA: TGTGCCAGCAGTTTATTGGGACCCCCGAACTACGAGCAGTACTTC; CDR3: CASSLLGPPNYEQYF
D: .; J: TRBJ1-1; size: once; V: TRBV29-1; DNA: TGCAGCGTTGCAACGTCTTGGGGCAGCTGGATGGAGAACACTGAAGCTTTCTTT; CDR3: CSVATSWGSWMENTEAFF
D: TRBD1; J: TRBJ2-7; size: .; V: TRBV11-2; DNA: TGTGCCAGCAGTCAACGAGGGTCCGGGACAGGGGGTTACGAGCAGTACTTC; CDR3: CASSQRGSGTGGYEQYF
D: .; J: TRBJ1-2; size: .; V: TRBV6-1; DNA: TGTGCCAGCAGTGTTACAGGAAACTATGGCTACACCTTC; CDR3: CASSVTGNYGYTF
D: .; J: TRBJ2-5; size: .; V: TRBV19; DNA: TGTGCCAGTAGTCTCGGACGGGACTGGCGAAGGGAAGAGACCCAGTACTTC; CDR3: CASSLGRDWRREETQYF
D: .; J: TRBJ1-3; size: .; V: TRBV7-2; DNA: TGTGCCAGCAGCCTCACAGGGCCCGGAAACACCATATATTTT; CDR3: CASSLTGPGNTIYF
D: TRBD2; J: TRBJ2-2; size: once; V: TRBV18; DNA: TGTGCCAGCTCACCGGGACTAGCGGGAGGTGGACTTGTCGGGGAGCTGTTTTTT; CDR3: CASSPGLAGGGLVGELFF
D: .; J: TRBJ1-5; size: .; V: TRBV6-1; DNA: TGTGCCAGCAGTGAAGTGGGTTGGAATCAGCCCCAGCATTTT; CDR3: CASSEVGWNQPQHF
D: .; J: TRBJ1-5; size: .; V: TRBV29-1; DNA: TGCAGCGCCAACGAGGGGGTTGGTCAGCCCCAGCATTTT; CDR3: CSANEGVGQPQHF
D: .; J: TRBJ2-5; size: .; V: TRBV5-4; DNA: TGTGCCAGCAGCCACCCTCTTGGACGGACCGGCCAAGAGACCCAGTACTTC; CDR3: CASSHPLGRTGQETQYF
D: TRBD2; J: TRBJ2-7; size: .; V: TRBV9; DNA: TGTGCCAGCAGAAGGACTAGCGGGAGGCCCTCCCTCGAGCAGTACTTC; CDR3: CASRRTSGRPSLEQYF
D: TRBD1; J: TRBJ2-7; size: once; V: TRBV5-4; DNA: TGTGCCAGCAGCCTGACAGGGGCGGGTTTGGGCGAGCAGTACTTC; CDR3: CASSLTGAGLGEQYF
D: TRBD2; J: TRBJ2-3; size: .; V: TRBV11-2; DNA: TGTGCCAGCAGCTCATTTTTAAGCGGGAGTGCAGATACGCAGTATTTT; CDR3: CASSSFLSGSADTQYF
D: .; J: TRBJ2-3; size: .; V: TRBV18; DNA: TGTGCCAGCTCAGTACGACTACAGGGCACAGATACGCAGTATTTT; CDR3: CASSVRLQGTDTQYF
D: .; J: TRBJ2-7; size: .; V: TRBV2; DNA: TGTGCCAGCAGATTCGGTGCACCCGGCCACGAGCAGTACTTC; CDR3: CASRFGAPGHEQYF
D: .; J: TRBJ1-2; size: .; V: TRBV28; DNA: TGTGCCAGCAGTTTAGGGATAGGGGCCACGGGGCGCGGCTACACCTTC; CDR3: CASSLGIGATGRGYTF
D: .; J: TRBJ2-7; size: .; V: TRBV7-4; DNA: TGTGCCAGCAGCCGACGGGGTGACCCTGGCCACGAGCAGTACTTC; CDR3: CASSRRGDPGHEQYF
D: .; J: TRBJ1-1; size: .; V: TRBV5-1; DNA: TGCGCCAGCAGCAGGTTGACCCCCGACACTGAAGCTTTCTTT; CDR3: CASSRLTPDTEAFF
D: TRBD1; J: TRBJ2-7; size: .; V: TRBV10-3; DNA: TGTGCCATCCGGGACAGACTCTACGAGCAGTACTTC; CDR3: CAIRDRLYEQYF
D: TRBD2; J: TRBJ2-5; size: once; V: TRBV5-1; DNA: TGCGCCAGCAGCTTGGTTCCGGGAGGGCCTAGTGAGACCCAGTACTTC; CDR3: CASSLVPGGPSETQYF
D: TRBD1; J: TRBJ1-4; size: .; V: TRBV5-4; DNA: TGTGCCAGCAGCCTTCCGGGACAGGGGTCAAAAGAAAAACTGTTTTTT; CDR3: CASSLPGQGSKEKLFF
D: .; J: TRBJ1-1; size: .; V: TRBV5-4; DNA: TGTGCCAGCAGCTTGTTTTCCGGACACCGAGAAGCTTTCTTT; CDR3: CASSLFSGHREAFF
D: TRBD1; J: TRBJ2-7; size: .; V: TRBV29-1; DNA: TGCAGCGTAGCCCCGGGACAGTGGAACTACGAGCAGTACTTC; CDR3: CSVAPGQWNYEQYF
D: .; J: TRBJ1-1; size: .; V: TRBV12-2; DNA: TGTGCAAGTCGCCGTCCACAGGGGGCGGACGCTGAAGCTTTCTTT; CDR3: CASRRPQGADAEAFF
D: .; J: TRBJ1-2; size: .; V: TRBV18; DNA: TGTGCCAGCTCACAGGGGACCCACTATGGCTACACCTTC; CDR3: CASSQGTHYGYTF